The clone carrying this T cell receptor beta chain was seen a few times. The data derive from a study of early T cells in non-severe SARS-CoV-2 infection. Looking at the study overall: Unsorted whole-blood RNA was sequenced in bulk, leaving chains unpaired.

Each cDNA molecule carried a unique molecular identifier. TCRdb ran MiXCR on the 5' RACE reads and lists one entry per CDR3 protein. This sample has 85,000 to 90,000 distinct CDR3 sequences, with approximately 15% found just once. The source of this sequence is an adult who was a healthcare worker with PCR-confirmed SARS-CoV-2 infection or an uninfected control (not recorded which). Specimen: whole blood.

The CDR3 bases are TGTGCCAGTAGTCTAACGGCCCAGCCCCAGCATTTT. Translation: CASSLTAQPQHF. The chain links TRBV19 to TRBJ1-5; D is unresolved. CDR1 and CDR2 from the germline V gene are LNHDA and SQIVND (reference sequence). V gave up 5 bases and J gave up 7 bases, with 9 bases separating them. This CDR3 is 12 amino acids long.